This T cell receptor (beta chain) was sequenced during a study of cytomegalovirus exposure and HLA in healthy donors. The study, taken as a whole, reports: In a later analysis, TCR beta V- and J-gene trimming was associated with a missense DCLRE1C variant. The study labeled 150 to 200 TCR beta chains cytomegalovirus-associated. HLA-A and HLA-B allele assignments for most subjects were reportedly predicted accurately using TCR beta sequences.

In the PCR, 60 Vbeta and 13 Jbeta primers were used. Only in-frame clones appear in the TCRdb table, and some are missing; sequencing was by immunoSEQ multiplex PCR. The sample lists under 200,000 clones, roughly 70% occurring once. This clone was seen a few times. Its antigen is not identified. The donors (healthy individuals) were bone marrow donors. This CDR3 is built from 15 residues. V was clipped by 6 bases and J by 0 bases; unmatched bases: 7. The V gene's germline CDR1 is MNHNS and CDR2 SASEGT. The sample taken for sequencing was PBMCs. The receptor's source is a woman between 45 and 60 years old in good health and CMV-seropositive. This chain links TRBV6-1 with TRBJ1-1, with 7 bases fitting TRBD1. The CDR3: CASRDQQGLNTEAFF. The CDR3 coding sequence is TGTGCCAGCAGAGACCAACAGGGGTTGAACACTGAAGCTTTCTTT.